These 10 T cell receptor beta chains came from one sample sequenced in a study of blood T cell repertoires in COVID-19. Sequencing used immunoSEQ multiplex PCR; TCRdb keeps in-frame clones, though not all of them. The repertoire holds about 110,000 clones, about four fifths seen once, with around 14% in the top ten. Input material: peripheral blood. The source of these receptors is a woman in her sixties with acute or convalescent COVID-19.

The V and J genes are TRBV7-9 and TRBJ2-2, with 8 bases lining up with TRBD1. With 4 bases clipped from V and 5 bases from J, the junction kept 9 bases outside the gene matches. Germline-derived CDR1 and CDR2 are SEHNR and FQNEAQ (reference sequence). The CDR3 loop spans 16 amino acids. The CDR3 DNA reads TGTGCCAGCAGCTCGTCTCAGGGGGCGGAAACCGGGGAGCTGTTTTTT. It codes for CASSSSQGAETGELFF. Drawing the rest from reference TRBV7-9 and TRBJ2-2, the complete variable domain is DTGVSQNPRHKITKRGQNVTFRCDPISEHNRLYWYRQTLGQGPEFLTYFQNEAQLEKSRLLSDRFSAERPKGSFSTLEIQRTEQGDSAMYLCASSSSQGAETGELFFGEGSRLTVL.

V usage is TRBV15 and J usage is TRBJ2-1, with 8 bases aligning to TRBD1. The germline CDR1 and CDR2 sequences are LNHNV and YYDKDF (reference sequence). The trim removed 3 bases at V and 7 bases at J, leaving 11 bases unmatched. This CDR3 spans 16 amino acids. CDR3 residues: CATSRGGQGIRNEQFF. The CDR3 DNA is TGTGCCACCAGCAGGGGTGGACAGGGCATACGGAATGAGCAGTTCTTC.

The genes are TRBV14 and TRBJ2-3; D remains unclear. Trimming removed 1 base at V and 3 bases at J, with 5 bases between. The CDR3 loop spans 13 amino acids. CDR1 and CDR2 (germline): SGHDN, FVKESK. The CDR3 region is CASSQGLTDTQYF. The CDR3 nucleotides read TGTGCCAGCAGCCAAGGTTTAACAGATACGCAGTATTTT.

V usage is TRBV6-5 and J usage is TRBJ2-7; 14 bases align to TRBD2. V lost 8 bases, J lost 3 bases, and 3 bases stayed unmatched. The CDR3 extends over 14 amino acids. Germline V gene sequence: CDR1 MNHEY, CDR2 SVGAGI. The CDR3 DNA sequence: TGTGCCAGCGGGACTAGCGGGAGTTTCTACGAGCAGTACTTC. As protein: CASGTSGSFYEQYF.

This sequence joins TRBV4-1 and TRBJ1-3; D may be TRBD1 (6 bases). Germline CDR1 MGHRA, CDR2 YSYEKL. The CDR3 runs to 15 residues. Trimming pared 1 base from V and 4 bases from J, leaving 11 bases between. For the CDR3, the DNA is TGCGCCAGCAGCCAAGGGGGGGGGCGCGGAAACACCATATATTTT. This translates into CASSQGGGRGNTIYF.

In DNA form, the CDR3 reads TGTGCCAGCAGCTTAGCTCTGGCGGGTGGGAGCAATCAGCCCCAGCATTTT. Translated: CASSLALAGGSNQPQHF. This chain links TRBV7-8 with TRBJ1-5; D is unresolved. V was cut by 0 bases and J by 1 base, with 13 bases left in between. The CDR3 length is 17 residues. Germline V gives CDR1 SGHVS, CDR2 FQNEAQ.

This rearrangement joins TRBV19 to TRBJ2-1, with 7 bases aligning to TRBD1. This CDR3 is 14 amino acids long. The J segment lost 4 bases and the V segment lost 7 bases, leaving 7 bases of the junction unmatched. CDR1 LNHDA and CDR2 SQIVND come from the germline V gene (reference sequence). The CDR3 region has the DNA TGTGCCAGTACCCCGGGACAGCTGTACAATGAGCAGTTCTTC. Translation gives CASTPGQLYNEQFF. Supplemented by reference TRBV19 and TRBJ2-1, the full variable domain reads DGGITQSPKYLFRKEGQNVTLSCEQNLNHDAMYWYRQDPGQGLRLIYYSQIVNDFQKGDIAEGYSVSREKKESFPLTVTSAQKNPTAFYLCASTPGQLYNEQFFGPGTRLTVL.

The rearrangement links TRBV5-1 to TRBJ2-5; TRBD1 agrees at 7 bases. J gave up 1 base and V 4 bases, and 4 bases lay outside the gene matches. This CDR3 is built from 14 residues. Germline CDR1 reads SGHRS; CDR2 reads YFSETQ. The CDR3 DNA reads TGCGCCAGCAGCACTGGACAGGTCCAAGAGACCCAGTACTTC. This codes for CASSTGQVQETQYF.

CDR3 loop: CASSLAGASGNTIYF. The CDR3 bases are TGTGCCAGCAGCTTAGCGGGGGCTTCTGGAAACACCATATATTTT. The chain recombines TRBV7-2 with TRBJ1-3; maybe TRBD1 (6 bases). V shed 0 bases and J shed 1 base, with 7 bases lying between them. This CDR3 has 15 residues. In germline, CDR1 is SGHTA, CDR2 FQGNSA.

The rearrangement joins TRBV19 to TRBJ1-3; 9 positions match TRBD1. The CDR3 sequence is 15 residues long. CDR1 is LNHDA and CDR2 is SQIVND in the germline V gene (reference sequence). Germline trimming cut 9 bases from V and 3 bases from J; bases unmatched to any gene: 9. CDR3: CASNEQGAYGNTIYF. Here the CDR3 DNA reads TGTGCCAGCAATGAACAGGGGGCTTATGGAAACACCATATATTTT.